This is a list of T cell receptor beta chains from one sample in a study of PD-L1 blockade in urothelial cancer. The method was immunoSEQ multiplex PCR; TCRdb's version includes in-frame clones alone and lacks a portion of them. The sample holds about 35,000 clones; just over 35% are singletons and the top ten take around 8.9%. This specimen was tumor tissue, taken before atezolizumab (anti-PD-L1) treatment. All receptors come from a man aged 60-69 years with urothelial cancer. The CDR3 runs from the conserved cysteine through the conserved F or W. Each record gives: clone size, D gene, J gene, V gene, CDR3 DNA, CDR3 protein. A D gene is named only where the DNA matches it firmly. The size entry is marked missing in some rows and otherwise reads once, few, many or a size class.

-,-,TRBJ1-1,TRBV10-2,TGCGCCAGCAGTGAGACAGGTGGGGGGGAAGTTTTCTTT,CASSETGGGEVFF
-,-,TRBJ1-4,TRBV6-8,TGTGCCAGTATCCGGACTCAGAATTGGGCTAATGAAAAACTGTTTTTT,CASIRTQNWANEKLFF
few,-,TRBJ1-1,TRBV9,TGTGCCAGCAGCGCAGAGTGGCAGTTGACTGAAGCTTTCTTT,CASSAEWQLTEAFF
-,TRBD1,TRBJ2-1,TRBV14,TGTGCCAGCAGCTCCCGACAGGGGGGGGTAAAGCAGTTCTTC,CASSSRQGGVKQFF
few,-,TRBJ2-7,TRBV6-8,TGTGCCATCAGACGGATTGGGAGCTACGAGCAGTACTTC,CAIRRIGSYEQYF
many,-,TRBJ1-2,TRBV11-3,TGTGCCAGCAGCCCAGACTGGGGCGGTAACTATGGCTACACCTTC,CASSPDWGGNYGYTF
once,-,TRBJ2-7,TRBV29-1,TGCAGCGTTGAGGGGGGCGGGTACGAGCAGTACTTC,CSVEGGGYEQYF
-,-,TRBJ1-3,TRBV28,TGTGCCAGCAGCTCACTTCCAAGGACTGGAAACACCATATATTTT,CASSSLPRTGNTIYF
many,TRBD1,TRBJ1-2,TRBV6-8,TGTGCCAGCTTGTGGGTGGGACAGGCAGATGGCTACACCTTC,CASLWVGQADGYTF
few,TRBD2,TRBJ2-1,TRBV4-1,TGCGCCAGCAGCCAAGGACTAGCGGGAGGAGTTAAGTACAATGAGCAGTTCTTC,CASSQGLAGGVKYNEQFF
-,-,TRBJ2-7,TRBV6-8,TGTGCCAGCAGTTCAGGGTTAGGGGAGCAGTACTTC,CASSSGLGEQYF
medium-sized,-,TRBJ1-4,TRBV28,TGTGCCAGCAGTCTAGACAACAGGCCCAGAGCTTTT,CASSLDNRPRAF
medium-sized,-,TRBJ2-7,TRBV28,TGTGCCAGCAGTGGCGAGTGGGGGATCTCCTACGAGCAGTACTTC,CASSGEWGISYEQYF
many,-,TRBJ2-3,TRBV11-3,TGTGCCAGCAGCCCGAGTAGGAGCACAGATACGCAGTATTTT,CASSPSRSTDTQYF
-,-,TRBJ2-3,TRBV19,TGTGCCAGTCCATCGACCCCTAGCACAGATACGCAGTATTTT,CASPSTPSTDTQYF
once,-,TRBJ2-3,TRBV29-1,TGCAGCGTTGAAGGGCCGAAATGGGAAACAGATACGCAGTATTTT,CSVEGPKWETDTQYF
-,-,TRBJ1-4,TRBV18,TGTGCCAGCTCACCACGATCAAACAGGGCAACTGAAAAACTGTTTTTT,CASSPRSNRATEKLFF
-,-,TRBJ1-6,TRBV5-1,TGCGCCAGCAGCCGGGACGGGACAATGAATTCACCCCTCCACTTT,CASSRDGTMNSPLHF
many,-,TRBJ2-1,TRBV6-8,TGTGCCAGCAGCTTACCCTCGGGTCGGGAGTTTCTTAGTGAGCAGTTCTTC,CASSLPSGREFLSEQFF
-,-,TRBJ2-3,TRBV14,TGTGCCAGCAGCCCCCCTGGCCCCCGTGGAGATACGCAGTATTTT,CASSPPGPRGDTQYF
few,TRBD1,TRBJ2-7,TRBV11-3,TGTGCCAGCAGCCCGGACAGGGGACGCTACGAGCAGTACTTC,CASSPDRGRYEQYF
-,-,TRBJ1-5,TRBV6-8,TGTGCCAGCAGTGCACAGGGCCCCGGCAATCAGCCCCAGCATTTT,CASSAQGPGNQPQHF
-,-,TRBJ1-5,TRBV19,TGTGCCAGTAGTATAGACCCACCGGGACGGATCAATCAGCCCCAGCATTTT,CASSIDPPGRINQPQHF
-,TRBD1,TRBJ1-1,TRBV25-1,TGTGCCAGCAGGGGACAGGGGAGGACTGAAGCTTTCTTT,CASRGQGRTEAFF
many,TRBD1,TRBJ2-7,TRBV11-3,TGTGCCAGCAGCCCCTTAGGGGGCTCCGGATACGAGCAGTACTTC,CASSPLGGSGYEQYF
few,-,TRBJ1-1,TRBV28,TGTGCCAGCATGAGAGGGGGGGACACTGAAGCTTTCTTT,CASMRGGDTEAFF
-,TRBD2,TRBJ2-3,TRBV29-1,TGCAGCGTTGAATTCCTAGCGGGAGGAGGCACGCAGTATTTT,CSVEFLAGGGTQYF
-,TRBD2,TRBJ2-1,TRBV28,TGTGCCAGCAGTTTATTAACTAGCGGATACTACAATGAGCAGTTCTTC,CASSLLTSGYYNEQFF
many,-,TRBJ1-2,TRBV2,TGTGCCAGCAGTTTAAATAACAGGGAGGGCTACACCTTC,CASSLNNREGYTF
few,-,TRBJ1-6,TRBV18,TGTGCCAGCTCACCACGGGAGGGTACTTATAATTCACCCCTCCACTTT,CASSPREGTYNSPLHF
-,-,TRBJ2-3,TRBV25-1,TGTGCCAGCAGTGAGTTCGGAGCTAATACGCAGTATTTT,CASSEFGANTQYF
-,-,TRBJ2-7,TRBV6-8,TGTGCCAGCAGCGCCGGGTCCCCCTACGAGCAGTACTTC,CASSAGSPYEQYF
-,-,TRBJ1-4,TRBV2,TGTGCCAGCAGCCTCGGGCGCAGGCGGGGTGAAAAACTGTTTTTT,CASSLGRRRGEKLFF
few,-,TRBJ2-7,TRBV5-1,TGCGCCAGCAGCTCCGGACAGACGCATCCTTACGAGCAGTACTTC,CASSSGQTHPYEQYF
medium-sized,-,TRBJ2-2,TRBV19,TGTGCCAGTAGTAGCCCGTTCACCGGGGAGCTGTTTTTT,CASSSPFTGELFF
few,-,TRBJ1-1,TRBV10-2,TGCGCCAGCAGTGAGGTCGGCTGGAACACTGAAGCTTTCTTT,CASSEVGWNTEAFF
-,-,TRBJ1-4,TRBV11-3,TGTGCCAGCAGCTCCACTGGAAAGACCGAAAAACTGTTTTTT,CASSSTGKTEKLFF
-,-,TRBJ1-4,TRBV4-1,TGCGCCAGCAGCCTCGAGGGGGAAAAACTGTTTTTT,CASSLEGEKLFF
many,-,TRBJ2-2,TRBV15,TGTGCCACCAGTCCCTCACTAGTCAGGGCGGACACCGGGGAGCTGTTTTTT,CATSPSLVRADTGELFF